This T cell receptor (beta chain) was observed in a study of control samples from healthy donors and cancer patients. Libraries were prepared by immunoSEQ multiplex PCR; TCRdb keeps only in-frame clonotypes and omits some of them. Here the sample spans around 100,000 clones, 80% to 90% being singletons. The V gene's germline CDR1 is SGHTA and CDR2 FQGNSA. The length of the CDR3 is 16 residues. V was pared by 5 bases and J by 5 bases, with 13 bases of the junction left unmatched. The chain is built from TRBV7-2 and TRBJ2-7; 9 bases align to TRBD1. Sequencing was performed on blood. This sequence was found in a man aged 25-40 years in good health. The CDR3 bases are TGTGCCAGCAGCCGCACCTCCGGGACAGGGAGGAACGAGCAGTACTTC. It is translated as CASSRTSGTGRNEQYF.